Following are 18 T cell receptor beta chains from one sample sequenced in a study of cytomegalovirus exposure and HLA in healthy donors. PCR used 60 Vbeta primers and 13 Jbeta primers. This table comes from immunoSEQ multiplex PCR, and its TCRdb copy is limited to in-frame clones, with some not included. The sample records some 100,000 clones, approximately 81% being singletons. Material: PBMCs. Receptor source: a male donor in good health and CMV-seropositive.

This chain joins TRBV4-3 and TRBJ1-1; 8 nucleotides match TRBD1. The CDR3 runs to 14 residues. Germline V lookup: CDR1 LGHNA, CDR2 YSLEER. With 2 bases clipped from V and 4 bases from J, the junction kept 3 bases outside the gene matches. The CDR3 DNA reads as TGCGCCAGCAGCCAAAACAGGGGGATCACTGAAGCTTTCTTT. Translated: CASSQNRGITEAFF.

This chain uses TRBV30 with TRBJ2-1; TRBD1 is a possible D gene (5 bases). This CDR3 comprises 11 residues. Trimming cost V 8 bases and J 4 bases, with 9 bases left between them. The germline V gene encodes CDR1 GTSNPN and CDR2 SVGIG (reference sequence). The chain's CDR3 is CALGEYNEQFF. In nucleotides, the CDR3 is TGTGCCCTAGGGGAATACAATGAGCAGTTCTTC. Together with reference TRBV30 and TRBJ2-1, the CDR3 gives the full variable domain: SQTIHQWPATLVQPVGSPLSLECTVEGTSNPNLYWYRQAAGRGLQLLFYSVGIGQISSEVPQNLSASRPQDRQFILSSKKLLLSDSGFYLCALGEYNEQFFGPGTRLTVL.

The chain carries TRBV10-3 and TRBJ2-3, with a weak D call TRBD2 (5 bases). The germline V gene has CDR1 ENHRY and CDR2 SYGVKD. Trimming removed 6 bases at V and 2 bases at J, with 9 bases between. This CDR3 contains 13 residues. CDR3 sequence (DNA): TGTGCCATCAGCTTGGACTTCACAGATACGCAGTATTTT. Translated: CAISLDFTDTQYF.

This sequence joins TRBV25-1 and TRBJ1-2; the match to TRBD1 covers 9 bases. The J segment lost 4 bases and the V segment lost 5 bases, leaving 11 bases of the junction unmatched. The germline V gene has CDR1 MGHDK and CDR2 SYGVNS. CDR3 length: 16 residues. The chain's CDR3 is CASSPEGDRAAYGYTF. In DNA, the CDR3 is TGTGCCAGCAGTCCAGAAGGGGACAGGGCGGCCTATGGCTACACCTTC.

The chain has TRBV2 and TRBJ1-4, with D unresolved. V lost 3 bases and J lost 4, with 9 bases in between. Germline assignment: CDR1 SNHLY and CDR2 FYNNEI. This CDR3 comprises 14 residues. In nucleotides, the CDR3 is TGTGCCAGCAGTGAGTCCGGGTATAATGAAAAACTGTTTTTT. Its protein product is CASSESGYNEKLFF.

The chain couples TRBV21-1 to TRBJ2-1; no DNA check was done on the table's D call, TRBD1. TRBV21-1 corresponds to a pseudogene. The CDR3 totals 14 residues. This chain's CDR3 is CASSKVSRADEQFF. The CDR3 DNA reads TGTGCCAGCAGCAAAGTCAGCAGGGCCGATGAGCAGTTCTTC.

The CDR3 nucleotides read TGTGCCAGCAGCTTATTAGCTAAAGAGACCCAGTACTTC. The encoded protein is CASSLLAKETQYF. The J gene is TRBJ2-5, the V gene TRBV7-9; D is uncertain. The CDR3 is made up of 13 amino acids. CDR1 is SEHNR and CDR2 is FQNEAQ in the germline V gene (reference sequence). Trimming removed 2 bases at V and 3 bases at J, with 7 bases between.

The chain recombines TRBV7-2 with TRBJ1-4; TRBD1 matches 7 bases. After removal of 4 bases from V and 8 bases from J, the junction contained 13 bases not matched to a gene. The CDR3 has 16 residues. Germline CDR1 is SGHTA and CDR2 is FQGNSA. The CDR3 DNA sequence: TGTGCCAGCAGCTATTACCTAGGACAGGCGAAAGAAAAACTGTTTTTT. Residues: CASSYYLGQAKEKLFF.

CDR3 sequence reads: CASSEPGTGPGELFF. The CDR3 coding sequence is TGTGCCAGCAGTGAACCGGGGACAGGGCCCGGGGAGCTGTTTTTT. This sequence joins TRBV6-1 and TRBJ2-2, with 9 bases identical to TRBD1. CDR3 size: 15 residues. CDR1 and CDR2 from the germline V gene are MNHNS and SASEGT. Unmatched junction bases numbered 4, after V lost 2 bases and J lost 6 bases.

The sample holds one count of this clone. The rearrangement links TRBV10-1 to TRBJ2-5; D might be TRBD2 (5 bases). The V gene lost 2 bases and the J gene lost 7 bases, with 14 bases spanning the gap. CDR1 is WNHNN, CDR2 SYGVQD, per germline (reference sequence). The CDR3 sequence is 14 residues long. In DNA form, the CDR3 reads TGCGCCAGCAGTGAGGTTAGCGCGGTGGGGACCCAGTACTTC. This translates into CASSEVSAVGTQYF.

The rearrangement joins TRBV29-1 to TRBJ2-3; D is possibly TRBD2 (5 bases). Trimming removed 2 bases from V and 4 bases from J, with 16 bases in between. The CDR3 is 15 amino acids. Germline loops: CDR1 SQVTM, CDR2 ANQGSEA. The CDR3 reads CSVEFRVAGSDTQYF. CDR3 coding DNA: TGCAGCGTTGAATTTCGAGTCGCGGGTTCAGATACGCAGTATTTT.

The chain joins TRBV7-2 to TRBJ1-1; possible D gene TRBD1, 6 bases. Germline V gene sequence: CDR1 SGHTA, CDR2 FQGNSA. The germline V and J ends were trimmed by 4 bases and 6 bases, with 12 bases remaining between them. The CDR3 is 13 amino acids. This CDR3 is CASSSGGGAEAFF. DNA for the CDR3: TGTGCCAGCAGCTCGGGAGGGGGGGCTGAAGCTTTCTTT.

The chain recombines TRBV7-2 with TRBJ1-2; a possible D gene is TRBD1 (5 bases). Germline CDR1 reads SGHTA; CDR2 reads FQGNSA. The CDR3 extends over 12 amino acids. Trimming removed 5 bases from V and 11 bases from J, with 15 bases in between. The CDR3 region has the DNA TGTGCCAGCAGCCGGGACTCCTTGGGGTACACCTTC. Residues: CASSRDSLGYTF.

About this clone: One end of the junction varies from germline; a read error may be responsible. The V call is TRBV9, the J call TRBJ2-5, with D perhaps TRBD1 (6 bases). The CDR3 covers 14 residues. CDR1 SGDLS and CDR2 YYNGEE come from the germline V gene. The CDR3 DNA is TGTGCCAGCAGCGCCCGGACAGCCCAAGAGGCCCAGTACTTC. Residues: CASSARTAQEAQYF.

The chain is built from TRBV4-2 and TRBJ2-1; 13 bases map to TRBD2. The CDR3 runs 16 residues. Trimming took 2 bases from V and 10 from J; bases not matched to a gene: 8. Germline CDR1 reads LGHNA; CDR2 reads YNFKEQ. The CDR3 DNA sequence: TGTGCCAGCAGCCAAAGACTAGCGGGGGGCCCAGGCGAGCAGTTCTTC. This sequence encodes CASSQRLAGGPGEQFF.

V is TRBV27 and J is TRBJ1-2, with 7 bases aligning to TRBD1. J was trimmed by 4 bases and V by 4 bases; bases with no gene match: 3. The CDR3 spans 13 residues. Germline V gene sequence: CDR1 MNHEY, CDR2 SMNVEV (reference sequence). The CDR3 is CASSSTGVYGYTF. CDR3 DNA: TGTGCCAGCAGTTCAACAGGGGTCTATGGCTACACCTTC.

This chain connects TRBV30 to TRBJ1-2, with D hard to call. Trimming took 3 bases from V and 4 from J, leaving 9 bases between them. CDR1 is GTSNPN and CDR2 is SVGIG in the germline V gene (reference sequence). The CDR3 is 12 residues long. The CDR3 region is CAWRARVYGYTF. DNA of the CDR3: TGTGCCTGGAGAGCTAGAGTCTATGGCTACACCTTC.

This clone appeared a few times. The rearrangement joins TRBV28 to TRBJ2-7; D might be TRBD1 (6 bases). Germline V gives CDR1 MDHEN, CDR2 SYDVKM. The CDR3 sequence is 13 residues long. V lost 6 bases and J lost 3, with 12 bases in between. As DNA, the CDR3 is TGTGCCAGCAGATCTACAGGGTTCTACGAGCAGTACTTC. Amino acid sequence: CASRSTGFYEQYF.